Here is one TCR beta chain with its context. Its specificity is not known. The ends lost 4 bases at V and 4 bases at J; junction bases unmatched: 8. The CDR3 runs 16 residues. The germline gives CDR1 SGDLS, CDR2 YYNGEE. Using CD45RO/CCR7/CD25/CD127/CD95/CD27, CD4+ naive, central memory, regulatory and stem cell-like memory cells were sorted. This sample was taken from a study of beta chain features in type 1 diabetes. Every isolated RNA sample was fully reverse transcribed, so sequencing captured expressed TCRB transcripts. Assay: immunoSEQ multiplex PCR; the TCRdb copy retains only in-frame clones and omits some. The top ten clones hold around 0.044% of a sample with fewer than 350,000 clones, around 20% of them seen once. Study-level findings and limits: For patients and controls alike, PCR might favor shorter templates to the same degree. Patients with type 1 diabetes showed fewer VDJ junction insertions and more deletions.

The source material was naive CD4+ T cells from blood. This TCR was sampled from a woman aged 18-29 years in good health. The V call is TRBV9, the J call TRBJ2-3; the match to TRBD1 covers 11 bases. The CDR3 loop is CASSPQPGQGADTQYF. The CDR3 DNA reads as TGTGCCAGCAGCCCCCAACCGGGACAGGGGGCAGATACGCAGTATTTT. Drawing the rest from reference TRBV9 and TRBJ2-3, the complete variable domain is DSGVTQTPKHLITATGQRVTLRCSPRSGDLSVYWYQQSLDQGLQFLIQYYNGEERAKGNILERFSAQQFPDLHSELNLSSLELGDSALYFCASSPQPGQGADTQYFGPGTRLTVL.